What follows are 9 T cell receptor beta chains derived from one specimen sequenced in a study of OX40 agonist ivuxolimab in advanced cancers. The library relied on the immunoSEQ multiplex PCR assay. TCRdb took over this immuneACCESS table, retaining in-frame rearrangements with V and J assigned. Such tables are incomplete; in checked studies, under half of the missing clones stem from an unresolved V gene, and the remainder is unexplained. The sample profile shows tens of thousands of clones; about 88% of them were found once. The top ten clonotypes cover 10% to 15% of the sample. The sample consisted of CD4+ or CD8+ T cells sorted from blood, taken in a trial of the OX40 agonist ivuxolimab. Source of these receptors: an adult with an advanced solid tumor such as melanoma, head and neck, liver or kidney cancer.

This sequence joins TRBV5-5 and TRBJ2-7; D is ambiguous. The V gene lost 0 bases and the J gene lost 4 bases, with 11 bases spanning the gap. The CDR3 extends over 14 amino acids. Germline V gives CDR1 SGHKS, CDR2 YYEKEE (reference sequence). The CDR3 sequence: CASSLAKVGYEQYF. The DNA of the CDR3 is TGTGCCAGCAGCTTGGCCAAGGTGGGTTACGAGCAGTACTTC.

This rearrangement joins TRBV29-1 to TRBJ2-1; 9 bases match TRBD1. After removal of 6 bases from V and 4 bases from J, the junction contained 7 bases not matched to a gene. The germline V gene has CDR1 SQVTM and CDR2 ANQGSEA. The CDR3 is 14 residues long. CDR3 sequence reads: CSVKSGTGYNEQFF. The CDR3 nucleotides read TGCAGCGTGAAATCCGGGACAGGGTACAATGAGCAGTTCTTC.

This chain links TRBV6-1 with TRBJ2-7, with D possibly called TRBD1 or TRBD2 (6 bases each). Germline V gene sequence: CDR1 MNHNS, CDR2 SASEGT. This CDR3 comprises 16 residues. Trimming took off 1 base at V and 2 bases at J, with 15 bases between the two ends. This chain's CDR3 is CASSEGGAGNPYEQYV. Written as DNA, the CDR3 is TGTGCCAGCAGTGAAGGGGGGGCAGGAAACCCCTACGAGCAGTACGTC.

CDR3 DNA sequence: TGCGCCAGCAGCTTCTACGGAACCGGGGAGCTGTTTTTT. It codes for CASSFYGTGELFF. This sequence joins TRBV5-1 and TRBJ2-2; D gene ambiguous. Trimming stripped 2 bases from V and 5 bases from J, with 7 bases between. The CDR3 totals 13 residues. The germline V gene has CDR1 SGHRS and CDR2 YFSETQ.

J is TRBJ2-6 and V is TRBV2, with D possibly TRBD2 on 5 matching bases. CDR1 SNHLY and CDR2 FYNNEI come from the germline V gene. V was cut by 6 bases and J by 0 bases, with 18 bases left in between. The CDR3 has 18 residues. The CDR3 DNA is TGTGCCAGCAGGCCGGGGAGACATCAATTCTCTGGGGCCAACGTCCTGACTTTC. Protein: CASRPGRHQFSGANVLTF.

Within the sample, this clone is medium-sized. The J gene is TRBJ2-1, the V gene TRBV10-3, with a possible D match to TRBD2 (5 bases). V lost 0 bases and J lost 7, with 16 bases in between. CDR1 is ENHRY and CDR2 is SYGVKD in the germline V gene. The CDR3 has 16 residues. The CDR3 loop reads CAISESSSGDGNEQFF. In DNA, the CDR3 is TGTGCCATCAGTGAGTCGTCCAGCGGAGATGGGAATGAGCAGTTCTTC.

Only one count was recorded for this clone. V usage is TRBV6-5 and J usage is TRBJ1-6; possibly TRBD1 for D (5 bases). The germline V gene has CDR1 MNHEY and CDR2 SVGAGI. The CDR3 spans 15 residues. V was cut by 6 bases and J by 7 bases, with 16 bases left in between. DNA of the CDR3: TGTGCCAGCAGCCTTATAGACAGTAGGAATTCACCCCTCCACTTT. It encodes CASSLIDSRNSPLHF.

J is TRBJ2-2 and V is TRBV27, with unresolved D. The length of the CDR3 is 14 residues. Germline CDR1 is MNHEY and CDR2 is SMNVEV (reference sequence). Trimming removed 4 bases from V and 1 base from J, with 7 bases in between. The CDR3 DNA sequence: TGTGCCAGCAGTTGGGCCCAGAACACCGGGGAGCTGTTTTTT. It translates to CASSWAQNTGELFF.

The genes are TRBV20-1 and TRBJ2-3, with 9 bases that match TRBD2. V dropped 5 bases and J dropped 9; count of bases not matched to a gene: 3. The CDR3 extends over 11 amino acids. From germline, CDR1 is DFQATT and CDR2 SNEGSKA (reference sequence). For the CDR3, the DNA is TGCAGTGCTGCGGGAGGGAAAACGCAGTATTTT. Translated: CSAAGGKTQYF.